Below, 5 T cell receptor beta chains from the same sample are listed, as sequenced in a study of cytomegalovirus exposure and HLA in healthy donors listed by TCRdb under 2017. Receptor libraries were prepared by the immunoSEQ multiplex PCR assay. Held by TCRdb, this immuneACCESS table contains in-frame sequences only and omits some clones. Under half of the omission traces to an unresolved V gene where checked; the cause of the rest is unknown. The sample data list about 55,000 clones, and around nine tenths of these were observed just once. Roughly 3% of the sample is in the top ten clones. The sequencing sample was made of PBMCs. The receptors here all came from a man between 18 and 29 years old in good health and CMV-seronegative.

CDR3 DNA sequence: TGCGCCAGCAGCTTGGCCGCGGCCCGGGACAGGCTCATGGATCCTGGCTACGAGCAGTACTTC. Translation: CASSLAAARDRLMDPGYEQYF. This chain joins TRBV5-1 and TRBJ2-7; 8 nucleotides align to TRBD1. V was pared by 0 bases and J by 3 bases, with 23 bases of the junction left unmatched. The length of the CDR3 is 21 residues. Germline loops: CDR1 SGHRS, CDR2 YFSETQ.

This clone appeared once. V and J are TRBV10-2 and TRBJ1-5; the D is unclear. The CDR3 length is 14 residues. The germline V gene encodes CDR1 WSHSY and CDR2 SAAADI. The ends were cut back, 2 bases at V and 2 bases at J, with 7 bases in the middle. The CDR3 nucleotides are TGCGCCAGCAGTGAGGGCGGGGGCAATCAGCCCCAGCATTTT. This sequence encodes CASSEGGGNQPQHF.

The rearrangement joins TRBV10-3 to TRBJ2-7, with 8 bases aligning to TRBD1. Germline V gene data show CDR1 as ENHRY and CDR2 as SYGVKD. The CDR3 runs 16 residues. V lost 3 bases to trimming and J lost 2 bases; unmatched junction nucleotides: 9. CDR3 sequence (DNA): TGTGCCATCAGTGACTCGACAGGGGTGACGGCCTACGAGCAGTACTTC. It translates to CAISDSTGVTAYEQYF.

The rearrangement links TRBV10-3 to TRBJ1-4, with D possibly TRBD1 on 6 matching bases. V was pared by 2 bases and J by 6 bases, with 10 bases between. Germline V gene data show CDR1 as ENHRY and CDR2 as SYGVKD. The CDR3 extends over 14 amino acids. The CDR3 bases are TGTGCCATCAGTGAGGGAACAGGGTATGAAAAACTGTTTTTT. It encodes CAISEGTGYEKLFF.

This chain links TRBV5-5 with TRBJ2-5; maybe TRBD2 (6 bases). The germline CDR1 and CDR2 sequences are SGHKS and YYEKEE (reference sequence). The CDR3 sequence is 14 residues long. Trimming stripped 4 bases from V and 1 base from J, with 11 bases between. Here the CDR3 DNA reads TGTGCCAGCAGCCGGGACTTGGCCCAAGAGACCCAGTACTTC. It encodes CASSRDLAQETQYF.